This T cell receptor (beta chain) came from a study of blood T cell repertoires in COVID-19. At the level of the study: Samples came from the United States, Italy and Spain, spanning acute and convalescent COVID-19. T cells, B-cell-depleted T cells, or PBMCs supplied cDNA or gDNA.

V was clipped by 10 bases and J by 4 bases, with 22 bases between them. The CDR3 is 15 residues long. Germline V gives CDR1 LNHDA, CDR2 SQIVND (reference sequence). Authors' processing steps: For nucleated cells, counts were estimated from reference gene primer amplification. Clones were read by immunoSEQ multiplex PCR, and TCRdb kept only the in-frame ones, dropping some. The DNA gave D and trimming, while V, J and clone size come from that table. The sample gives fewer than 60,000 clones, more than 80% of which show up once; approximately 6.4% is in the top ten. The sample was peripheral blood. The rearrangement joins TRBV19 to TRBJ1-2, with D possibly matching TRBD1 (5 bases). This receptor was obtained from a man between 60 and 75 years old with acute or convalescent COVID-19. CDR3 loop: CATKLRGEGGYGYTF. The CDR3 coding sequence is TGTGCCACCAAACTACGAGGGGAGGGCGGCTATGGCTACACCTTC. Combining the CDR3 with reference TRBV19 and TRBJ1-2 gives the whole variable domain DGGITQSPKYLFRKEGQNVTLSCEQNLNHDAMYWYRQDPGQGLRLIYYSQIVNDFQKGDIAEGYSVSREKKESFPLTVTSAQKNPTAFYLCATKLRGEGGYGYTFGSGTRLTVV.